These 3 T cell receptor beta chains share one sample of origin, sequenced in a study of radiation and T cells in renal cell carcinoma (dated by TCRdb to the early 2020s). According to the study, the label for this sample's time point signals: baseline pretreatment blood. The label giving this sample's treatment or condition can be read as: 15 Gy SBRT to primary tumor, nephrectomy 4 weeks later. Library prep was done by the immunoSEQ multiplex PCR assay. TCRdb obtained this table from immuneACCESS and retained in-frame rearrangements with V and J assigned. These tables miss some clones; where compared with another copy, unresolved V genes account for less than half of the shortfall, and the remainder is unexplained. The sample table contains about 150,000 clones; only one count was recorded for about 88% of them. The biggest ten clones account for around 11% of the sample. Source: blood, taken from a patient whose treatment included radiotherapy and nephrectomy. All receptors derive from a woman between 50 and 59 years old with renal cell carcinoma.

This clone was recorded once. The chain recombines TRBV19 with TRBJ1-5; D uncertain. V shed 6 bases and J shed 7 bases, with 13 bases lying between them. Germline V gives CDR1 LNHDA, CDR2 SQIVND (reference sequence). The CDR3 has 13 amino acids. The CDR3, as DNA: TGTGCCAGTAGGCTCGGAGGGTGGCAGCCCCAGCATTTT. Its protein is CASRLGGWQPQHF.

For this clone: Within the sample, other DNA sequences also encode this same CDR3. The chain couples TRBV7-9 to TRBJ1-2; D unresolved. The germline gives CDR1 SEHNR, CDR2 FQNEAQ (reference sequence). CDR3 length: 13 amino acids. V was shortened by 5 bases and J by 4 bases, with 11 bases between the two germline ends. DNA for the CDR3: TGTGCCAGCAGCCCTGGTGGTGGCTATGGCTACACCTTC. It specifies CASSPGGGYGYTF.

The J gene is TRBJ1-5, the V gene TRBV6-1; D is uncertain. Germline CDR1 MNHNS, CDR2 SASEGT. Trimming pared 6 bases from V and 5 bases from J, leaving 11 bases between. The CDR3 is 13 residues long. The DNA of the CDR3 is TGTGCCAGCAGCGCCTCGATTGATCAGCCCCAGCATTTT. Amino acids: CASSASIDQPQHF.